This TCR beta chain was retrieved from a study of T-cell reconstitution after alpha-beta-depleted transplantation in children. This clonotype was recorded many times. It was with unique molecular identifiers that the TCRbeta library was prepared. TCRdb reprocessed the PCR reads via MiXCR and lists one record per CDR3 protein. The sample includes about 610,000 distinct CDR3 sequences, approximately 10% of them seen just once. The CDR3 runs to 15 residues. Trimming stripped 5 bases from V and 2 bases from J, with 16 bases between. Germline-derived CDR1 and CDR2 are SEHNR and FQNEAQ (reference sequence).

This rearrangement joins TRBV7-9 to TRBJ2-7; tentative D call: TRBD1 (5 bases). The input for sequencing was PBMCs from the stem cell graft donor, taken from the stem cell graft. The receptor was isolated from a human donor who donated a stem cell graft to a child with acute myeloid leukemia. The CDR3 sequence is CASSPRRESTYEQYF. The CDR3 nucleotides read TGTGCCAGCAGCCCCCGCAGGGAATCGACCTACGAGCAGTACTTC.